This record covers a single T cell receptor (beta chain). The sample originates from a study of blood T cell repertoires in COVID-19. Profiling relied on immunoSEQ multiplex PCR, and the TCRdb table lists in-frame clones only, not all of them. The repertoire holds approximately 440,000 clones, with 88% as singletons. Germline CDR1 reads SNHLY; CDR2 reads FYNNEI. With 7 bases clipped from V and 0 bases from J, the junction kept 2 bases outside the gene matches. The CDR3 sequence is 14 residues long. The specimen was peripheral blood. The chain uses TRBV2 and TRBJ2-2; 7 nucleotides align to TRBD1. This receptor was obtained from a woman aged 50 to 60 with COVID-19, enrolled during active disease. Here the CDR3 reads CASKGTANTGELFF. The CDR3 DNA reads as TGTGCCAGCAAGGGGACAGCGAACACCGGGGAGCTGTTTTTT.